This T cell receptor beta chain appears in the sequencing data of a study of T cell repertoires in cytomegalovirus infection (dated by TCRdb to about 2019). Context from the whole study: Recently identified HLA-C-restricted CMV epitopes, whose presentation resists viral immunomodulation, were targeted by peptide stimulations together with well-studied HLA-B-restricted epitopes. Donor HLA type was relevant to the analysis, because carriage of CMV infection together with the matching HLA type was indicated by public TCR beta signatures.

According to the study, the label for this sample's treatment or condition signals: in vitro stimulation with specific CMV peptide epitopes to enrich CMV-specific T cells. The CDR3, from cysteine to phenylalanine, totals 14 residues. Of all the DNA, just the CDR3 is kept, 42 bases in frame from base 1. For CDR1 and CDR2, the germline V gene lists SGHVS and FQNEAQ. V lost 5 bases and J lost 3 bases; the stretch between them is 13 bases long. Instrument on record: Illumina HiSeq 1500. The public reads were quality trimmed at Q25 with fastp and then assembled into clones with MiXCR by TCRdb, keeping productive beta chains. Each CDR3 protein appears once, grouped with its most common genes and DNA. Recorded for this sample are more than 55,000 distinct CDR3 sequences; approximately 22% of them occurred a single time. The ten largest clones represent approximately 68% of the sample. Paper-wide results and their limitations: In both this cohort and an independent roughly 330-donor cohort, the cumulative frequency of public TCR beta family members distinguished carriers of CMV infection plus the relevant HLA type. The ex vivo response was dominated by HLA-C-restricted CMV-specific TCR beta clonotypes, and the single most frequent clonotype in two of eight donors was supplied by these HLA-C-restricted clonotypes.

This clonotype was detected only a few times. Its antigen specificity is not known. Nothing much larger sits one base from this clone, and base qualities are not available. This specimen was CD8+ T cells from cultured PBMCs, taken from culture after CMV antigen stimulation. The chain links TRBV7-8 with TRBJ1-2, and the D gene may be TRBD1, 6 bases matching. The receptor's source is a human donor in good health (CMV status not recorded). Some clones in this sample may be carry-over from other donors' samples. The DNA reads TGTGCCAGCAGCGCTCGGACAGTCGACTATGGCTACACCTTC. This sequence encodes CASSARTVDYGYTF.